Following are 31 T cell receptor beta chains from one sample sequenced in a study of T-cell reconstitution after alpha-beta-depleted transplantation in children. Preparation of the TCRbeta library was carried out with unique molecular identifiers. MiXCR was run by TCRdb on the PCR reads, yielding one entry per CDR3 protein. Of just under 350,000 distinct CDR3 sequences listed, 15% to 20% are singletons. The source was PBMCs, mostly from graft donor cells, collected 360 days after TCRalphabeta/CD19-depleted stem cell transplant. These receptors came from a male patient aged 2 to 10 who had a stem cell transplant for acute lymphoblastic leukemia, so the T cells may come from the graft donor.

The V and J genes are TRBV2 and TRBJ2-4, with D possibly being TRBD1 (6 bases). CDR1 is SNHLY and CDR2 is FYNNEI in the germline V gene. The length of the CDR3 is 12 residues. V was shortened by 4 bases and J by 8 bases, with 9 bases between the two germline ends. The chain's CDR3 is CASSGQADIQYF. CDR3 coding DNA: TGTGCCAGCAGTGGACAGGCGGACATTCAGTACTTC.

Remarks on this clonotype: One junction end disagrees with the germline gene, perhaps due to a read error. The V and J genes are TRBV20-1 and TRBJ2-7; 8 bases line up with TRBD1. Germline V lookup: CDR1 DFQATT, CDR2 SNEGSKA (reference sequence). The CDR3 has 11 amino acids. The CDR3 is CSAPKAGQATF. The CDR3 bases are TGCAGTGCCCCTAAGGCGGGACAGGCGACCTTC.

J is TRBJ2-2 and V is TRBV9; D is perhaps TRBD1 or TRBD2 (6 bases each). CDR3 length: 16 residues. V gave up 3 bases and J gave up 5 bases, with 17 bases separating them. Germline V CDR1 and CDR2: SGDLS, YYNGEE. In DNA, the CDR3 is TGTGCCAGCAGCGCGCTAGGGGGGTTCGGTACCGGGGAGCTGTTTTTT. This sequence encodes CASSALGGFGTGELFF. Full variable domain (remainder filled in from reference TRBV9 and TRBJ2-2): DSGVTQTPKHLITATGQRVTLRCSPRSGDLSVYWYQQSLDQGLQFLIQYYNGEERAKGNILERFSAQQFPDLHSELNLSSLELGDSALYFCASSALGGFGTGELFFGEGSRLTVL.

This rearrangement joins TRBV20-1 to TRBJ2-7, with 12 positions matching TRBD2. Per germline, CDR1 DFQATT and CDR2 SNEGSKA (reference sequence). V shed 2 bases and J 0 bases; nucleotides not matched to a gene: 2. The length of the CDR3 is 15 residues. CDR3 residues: CSARPSGRASYEQYF. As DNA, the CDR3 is TGCAGTGCTAGACCTAGCGGGAGGGCCTCCTACGAGCAGTACTTC.

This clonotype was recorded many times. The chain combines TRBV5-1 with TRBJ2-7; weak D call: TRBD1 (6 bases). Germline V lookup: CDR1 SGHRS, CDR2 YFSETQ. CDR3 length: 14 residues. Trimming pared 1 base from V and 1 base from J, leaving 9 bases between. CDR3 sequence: CASSLMQGSYEQYF. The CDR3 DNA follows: TGCGCCAGCAGCTTGATGCAGGGGTCCTACGAGCAGTACTTC.

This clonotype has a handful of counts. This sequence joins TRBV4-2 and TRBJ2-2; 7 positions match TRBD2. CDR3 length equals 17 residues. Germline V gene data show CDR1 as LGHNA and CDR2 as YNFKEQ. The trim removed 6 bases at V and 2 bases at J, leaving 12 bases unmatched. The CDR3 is CASRLSSGNANTGELFF. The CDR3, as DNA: TGTGCCAGCAGGCTATCGAGCGGGAACGCCAACACCGGGGAGCTGTTTTTT.

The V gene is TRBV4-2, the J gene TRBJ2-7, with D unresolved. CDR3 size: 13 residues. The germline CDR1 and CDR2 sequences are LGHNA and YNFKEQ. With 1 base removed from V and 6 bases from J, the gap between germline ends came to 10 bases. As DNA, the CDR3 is TGTGCCAGCAGCCAAGCCCACCGCGGCGAGCAGTACTTC. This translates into CASSQAHRGEQYF.

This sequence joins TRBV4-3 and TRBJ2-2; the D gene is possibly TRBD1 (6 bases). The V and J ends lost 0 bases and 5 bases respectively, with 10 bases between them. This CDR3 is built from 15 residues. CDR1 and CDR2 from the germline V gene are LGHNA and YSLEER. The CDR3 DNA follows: TGCGCCAGCAGCCAAGATGGGGGCACAACCGGGGAGCTGTTTTTT. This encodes CASSQDGGTTGELFF.

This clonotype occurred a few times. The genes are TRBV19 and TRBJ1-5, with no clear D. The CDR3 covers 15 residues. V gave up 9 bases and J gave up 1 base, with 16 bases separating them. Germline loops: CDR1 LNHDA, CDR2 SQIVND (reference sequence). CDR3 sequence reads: CASHLAGRSNQPQHF. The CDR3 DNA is TGTGCCAGCCATTTGGCCGGGAGGAGCAATCAGCCCCAGCATTTT.

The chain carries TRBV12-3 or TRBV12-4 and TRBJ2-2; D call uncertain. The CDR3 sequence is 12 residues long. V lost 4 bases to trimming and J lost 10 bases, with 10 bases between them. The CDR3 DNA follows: TGTGCCAGCAGTTCCTATCCCCAGGAGCTGTTTTTT. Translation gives CASSSYPQELFF.

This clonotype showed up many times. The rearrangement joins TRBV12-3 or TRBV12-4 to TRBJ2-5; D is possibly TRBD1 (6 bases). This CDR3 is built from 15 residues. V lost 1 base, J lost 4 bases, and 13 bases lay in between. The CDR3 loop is CASSLGQVGRETQYF. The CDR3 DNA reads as TGTGCCAGCAGTTTAGGACAGGTGGGGAGAGAGACCCAGTACTTC.

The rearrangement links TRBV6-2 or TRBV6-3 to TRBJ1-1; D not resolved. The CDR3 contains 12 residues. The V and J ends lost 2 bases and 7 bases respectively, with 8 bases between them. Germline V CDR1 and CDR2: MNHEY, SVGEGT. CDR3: CASSYGLNEAFF. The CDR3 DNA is TGTGCCAGCAGTTACGGACTCAATGAAGCTTTCTTT.

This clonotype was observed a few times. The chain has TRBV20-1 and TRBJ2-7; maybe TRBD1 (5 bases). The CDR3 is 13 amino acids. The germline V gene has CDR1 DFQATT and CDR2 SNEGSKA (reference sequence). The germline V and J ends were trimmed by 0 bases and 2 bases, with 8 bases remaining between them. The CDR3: CSAREGLTYEQYF. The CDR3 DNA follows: TGCAGTGCTAGAGAGGGGCTAACCTACGAGCAGTACTTC.

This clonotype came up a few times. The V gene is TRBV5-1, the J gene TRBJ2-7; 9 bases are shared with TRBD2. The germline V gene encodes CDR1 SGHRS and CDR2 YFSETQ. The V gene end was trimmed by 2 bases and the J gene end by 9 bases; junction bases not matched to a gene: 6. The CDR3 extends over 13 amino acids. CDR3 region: CASSFCSGSGQYF. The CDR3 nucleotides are TGCGCCAGCAGCTTCTGTAGCGGGAGTGGGCAGTACTTC.

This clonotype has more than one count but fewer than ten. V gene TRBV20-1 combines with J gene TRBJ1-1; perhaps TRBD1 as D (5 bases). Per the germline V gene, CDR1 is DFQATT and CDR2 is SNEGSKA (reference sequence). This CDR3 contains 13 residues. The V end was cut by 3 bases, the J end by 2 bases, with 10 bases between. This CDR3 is CSASFTGNTEAFF. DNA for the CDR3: TGCAGTGCTAGTTTCACAGGTAACACTGAAGCTTTCTTT.

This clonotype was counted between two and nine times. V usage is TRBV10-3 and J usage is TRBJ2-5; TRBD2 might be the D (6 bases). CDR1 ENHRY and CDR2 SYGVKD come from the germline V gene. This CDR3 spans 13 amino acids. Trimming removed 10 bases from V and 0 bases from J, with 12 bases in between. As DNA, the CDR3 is TGTGCCACCGGGACTCGAGACCAAGAGACCCAGTACTTC. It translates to CATGTRDQETQYF.

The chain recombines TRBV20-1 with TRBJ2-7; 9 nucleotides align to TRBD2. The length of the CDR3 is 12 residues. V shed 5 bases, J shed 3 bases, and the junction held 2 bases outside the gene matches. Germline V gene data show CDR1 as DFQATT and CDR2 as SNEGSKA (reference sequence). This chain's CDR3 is CSAVTSGYEQYF. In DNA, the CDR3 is TGCAGTGCTGTGACTAGCGGCTACGAGCAGTACTTC.

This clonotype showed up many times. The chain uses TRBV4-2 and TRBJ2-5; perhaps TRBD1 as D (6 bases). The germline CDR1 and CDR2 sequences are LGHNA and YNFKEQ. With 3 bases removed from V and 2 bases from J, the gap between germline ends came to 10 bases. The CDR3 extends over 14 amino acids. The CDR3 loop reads CASSQPGQQETQYF. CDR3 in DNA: TGTGCCAGCAGCCAGCCCGGACAGCAAGAGACCCAGTACTTC.

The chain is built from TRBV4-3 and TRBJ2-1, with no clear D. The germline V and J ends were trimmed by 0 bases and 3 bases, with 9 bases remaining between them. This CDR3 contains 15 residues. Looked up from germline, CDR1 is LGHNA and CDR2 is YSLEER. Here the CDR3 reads CASSQEKAGYNEQFF. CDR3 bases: TGCGCCAGCAGCCAAGAAAAAGCAGGCTACAATGAGCAGTTCTTC.

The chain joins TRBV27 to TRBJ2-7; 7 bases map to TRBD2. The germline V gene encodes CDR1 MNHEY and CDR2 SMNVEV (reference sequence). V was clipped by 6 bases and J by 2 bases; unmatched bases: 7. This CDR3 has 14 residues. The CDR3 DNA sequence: TGTGCCAGCAGCTTCTTGGGAGGGCCCTACGAGCAGTACTTC. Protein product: CASSFLGGPYEQYF.

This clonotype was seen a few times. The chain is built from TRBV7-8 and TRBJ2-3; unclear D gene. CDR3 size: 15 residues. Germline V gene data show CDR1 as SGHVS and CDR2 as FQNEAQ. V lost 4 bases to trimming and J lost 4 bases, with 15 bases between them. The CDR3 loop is CASSSGPERADTQYF. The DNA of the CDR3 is TGTGCCAGCAGCTCCGGCCCGGAGAGAGCAGATACGCAGTATTTT. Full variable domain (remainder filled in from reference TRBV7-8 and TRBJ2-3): GAGVSQSPRYKVAKRGQDVALRCDPISGHVSLFWYQQALGQGPEFLTYFQNEAQLDKSGLPSDRFFAERPEGSVSTLKIQRTQQEDSAVYLCASSSGPERADTQYFGPGTRLTVL.

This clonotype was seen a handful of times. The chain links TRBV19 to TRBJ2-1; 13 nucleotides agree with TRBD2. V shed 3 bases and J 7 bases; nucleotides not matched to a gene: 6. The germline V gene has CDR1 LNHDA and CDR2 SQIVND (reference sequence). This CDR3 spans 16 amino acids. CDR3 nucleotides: TGTGCCAGTAGTATCCGGACTAGCGGGAGTAGGAATGAGCAGTTCTTC. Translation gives CASSIRTSGSRNEQFF.

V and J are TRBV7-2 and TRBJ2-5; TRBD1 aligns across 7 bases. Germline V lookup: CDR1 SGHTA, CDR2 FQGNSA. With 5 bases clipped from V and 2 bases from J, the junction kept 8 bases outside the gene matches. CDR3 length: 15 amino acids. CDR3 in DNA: TGTGCCAGCAGCCCGGACAGGTCTATACAAGAGACCCAGTACTTC. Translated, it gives CASSPDRSIQETQYF.

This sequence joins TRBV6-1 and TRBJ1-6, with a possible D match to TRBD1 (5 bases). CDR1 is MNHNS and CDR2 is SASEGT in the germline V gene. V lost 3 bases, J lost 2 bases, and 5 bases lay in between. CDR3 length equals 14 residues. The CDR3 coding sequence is TGTGCCAGCAGTGAGGGGGCCTATAATTCACCCCTCCACTTT. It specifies CASSEGAYNSPLHF.

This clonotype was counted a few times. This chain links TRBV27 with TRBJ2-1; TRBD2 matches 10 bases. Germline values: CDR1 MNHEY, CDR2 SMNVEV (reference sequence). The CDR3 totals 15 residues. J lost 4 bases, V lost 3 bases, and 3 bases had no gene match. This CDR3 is CASSFVTSGYNEQFF. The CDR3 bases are TGTGCCAGCAGTTTCGTGACTAGCGGGTACAATGAGCAGTTCTTC.

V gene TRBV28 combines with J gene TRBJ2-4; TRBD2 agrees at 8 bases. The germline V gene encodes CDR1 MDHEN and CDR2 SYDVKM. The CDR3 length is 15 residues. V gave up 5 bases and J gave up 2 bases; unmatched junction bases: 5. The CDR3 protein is CASSRSGITKNIQYF. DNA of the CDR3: TGTGCCAGCAGTCGTAGCGGGATCACCAAAAACATTCAGTACTTC.

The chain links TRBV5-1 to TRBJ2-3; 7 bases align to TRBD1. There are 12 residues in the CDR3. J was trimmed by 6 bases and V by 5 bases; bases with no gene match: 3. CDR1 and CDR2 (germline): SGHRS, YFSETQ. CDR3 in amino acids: CASSIQGDTQYF. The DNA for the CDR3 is TGCGCCAGCAGTATACAGGGGGATACGCAGTATTTT. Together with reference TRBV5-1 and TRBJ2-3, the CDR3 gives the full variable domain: KAGVTQTPRYLIKTRGQQVTLSCSPISGHRSVSWYQQTPGQGLQFLFEYFSETQRNKGNFPGRFSGRQFSNSRSEMNVSTLELGDSALYLCASSIQGDTQYFGPGTRLTVL.

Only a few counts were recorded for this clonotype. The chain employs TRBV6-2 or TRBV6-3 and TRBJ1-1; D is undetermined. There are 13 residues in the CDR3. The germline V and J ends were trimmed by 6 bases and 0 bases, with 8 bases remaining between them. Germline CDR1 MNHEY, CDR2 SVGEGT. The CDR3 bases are TGTGCCAGCAGCAACAGCCTGAACACTGAAGCTTTCTTT. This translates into CASSNSLNTEAFF.

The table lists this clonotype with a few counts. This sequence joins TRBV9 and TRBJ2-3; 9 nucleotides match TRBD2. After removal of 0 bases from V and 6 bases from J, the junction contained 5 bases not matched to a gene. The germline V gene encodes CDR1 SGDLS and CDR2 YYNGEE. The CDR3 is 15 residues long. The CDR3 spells CASSVDGSGSDTQYF. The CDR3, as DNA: TGTGCCAGCAGCGTAGATGGTAGCGGGAGTGATACGCAGTATTTT.

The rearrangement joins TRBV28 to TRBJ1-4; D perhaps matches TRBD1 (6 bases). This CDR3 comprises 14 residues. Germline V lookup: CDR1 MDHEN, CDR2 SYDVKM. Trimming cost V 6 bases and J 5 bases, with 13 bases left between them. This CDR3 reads CASRSDSSNEKLFF. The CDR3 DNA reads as TGTGCCAGCAGATCGGACAGTTCAAATGAAAAACTGTTTTTT.

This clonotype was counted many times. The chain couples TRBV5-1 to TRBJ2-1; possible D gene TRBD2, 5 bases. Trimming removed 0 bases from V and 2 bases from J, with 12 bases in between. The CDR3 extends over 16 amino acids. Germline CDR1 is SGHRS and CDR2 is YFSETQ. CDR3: CASSLERSGAYNEQFF. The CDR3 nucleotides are TGCGCCAGCAGCTTGGAAAGGTCCGGGGCCTACAATGAGCAGTTCTTC.